These T cell receptor beta chains were read from a single sample in a study of blood T cell repertoires in COVID-19. Assay: immunoSEQ multiplex PCR; the TCRdb copy retains only in-frame clones and omits some. The sample includes about 250,000 clones, 70% to 90% of them seen just once. Sequencing was performed on peripheral blood. These receptors were collected from a woman aged 35 to 49 who had recovered from COVID-19. The CDR3 runs from the conserved cysteine through the conserved F or W. A D gene is named only where the DNA matches it firmly.

d_gene,j_gene,v_gene,len,CDR3nt,CDR3aa
TRBD1,TRBJ2-5,TRBV19,14,TGTGCCAGTAGGCAGGGGGCGCTCGGGGAGACCCAGTACTTC,CASRQGALGETQYF
TRBD2,TRBJ2-3,TRBV5-4,15,TGTGCCAGCAGCCCTCGGCGGGAGGGCACAGATACGCAGTATTTT,CASSPRREGTDTQYF
-,TRBJ2-3,TRBV5-5,16,TGTGCCAGCAGCTTGGGGCCCAGGGCCGACACAGATACGCAGTATTTT,CASSLGPRADTDTQYF
-,TRBJ2-1,TRBV15,14,TGTGCCACCAGCAGACTAGCGTTCGGCTATGAGCAGTTCTTC,CATSRLAFGYEQFF
TRBD2,TRBJ2-1,TRBV24-1,15,TGTGCCACCAGTGATCCCAAGCGGGGGTACAATGAGCAGTTCTTC,CATSDPKRGYNEQFF
TRBD2,TRBJ2-1,TRBV7-3,15,TGTGCCAGCAGCCGACTAGCGGGAGACGGCAATGAGCAGTTCTTC,CASSRLAGDGNEQFF
TRBD2,TRBJ2-4,TRBV15,19,TGTGCCACCAGCAGAGGTGGTGCTAGCGGGAGTTTTTTGGGGAACATTCAGTACTTC,CATSRGGASGSFLGNIQYF
-,TRBJ2-1,TRBV30,14,TGTGCCTGGAGTGTAGCGGCAGGGGCGAATGAGCAGTTCTTC,CAWSVAAGANEQFF
-,TRBJ2-5,TRBV7-9,13,TGTGCCAGCAGCTCCATTGGCGGCGTGACCCAGTACTTC,CASSSIGGVTQYF
-,TRBJ2-2,TRBV25-1,18,TGTGCCAGCAGTGCCCCGTTCGGCAGGGGGGTTAACACCGGGGAGCTGTTTTTT,CASSAPFGRGVNTGELFF
TRBD2,TRBJ2-1,TRBV6-6,16,TGTGCCAGCAGTCGGACTAGCATCGGACCGTACAATGAGCAGTTCTTC,CASSRTSIGPYNEQFF